These T cell receptor beta chains were read from a single sample in a study of neoadjuvant anti-PD-1 for oral cavity cancer. Using immunoSEQ multiplex PCR, the repertoire was profiled, and TCRdb retains in-frame clones only, with some absent. The data contain 30,000 to 35,000 clones, around nine tenths of them singletons. Sequenced material: PBMCs, taken before nivolumab (anti-PD-1) treatment. Every receptor here comes from a person between 40 and 85 years old with oral cavity squamous cell carcinoma. Both conserved end residues are part of each CDR3. The order of the fields is V gene, CDR3 protein.

TRBV28 | CASSWGQYEQYF
TRBV9 | CASSARLAGSTDTQYF
TRBV9 | CASSTRAGDHGYTF
TRBV6-1 | CASSEVVSYNEQFF
TRBV7-2 | CASSVTGSNTGELFF
TRBV9 | CASSVPGGGTDTQYF
TRBV7-2 | CASRLDRGSNEQFF
TRBV19 | CASSFGGRGTEAFF
TRBV7-9 | CASSLINANTEAFF
TRBV10-2 | CASSEPGIGDRQYF
TRBV2 | CASSVGGRVNTEAFF
TRBV10-3 | CAISAGGVSGQPQHF
TRBV7-2 | CASSQDRMPSYEQYF
TRBV19 | CASSNPGQSATNEKLFF
TRBV30 | CAWSVGLNHRGWFSNQPQHF
TRBV5-1 | CASSLMEVRSGNTIYF
TRBV6-7 | CASNFTGQGYCEQYF
TRBV5-1 | CASSLNPTRAVVDSPLHF
TRBV7-9 | CASTPGRYNEQFF